Presented here are 10 T cell receptor beta chains from one specimen sequenced in a study of shared clonotypes between healthy human individuals. Terminally differentiated effector memory CD45RA+ cells were excluded by CCR7 positive selection of CD45RO-negative cells. TCRdb keeps only in-frame clones here, not all; method: immunoSEQ multiplex PCR. The table records a few million clones, approximately 92% of them present only once. The sample consisted of naive CD8+ T cells from PBMCs. The receptors were sampled from a man aged 18 to 30 in good health. Some clones in this sample may be carry-over from other donors' samples.

As regards this clone: The same CDR3 is also encoded by other DNA sequences in this sample. V gene TRBV19 combines with J gene TRBJ2-5; D remains unclear. The germline V gene encodes CDR1 LNHDA and CDR2 SQIVND (reference sequence). Deletions cut 7 bases from V and 0 bases from J, with 3 bases between. The length of the CDR3 is 11 residues. The DNA of the CDR3 is TGTGCCAGTACCAACCAAGAGACCCAGTACTTC. It is translated as CASTNQETQYF. The full variable domain, with the rest looked up from reference TRBV19 and TRBJ2-5, is DGGITQSPKYLFRKEGQNVTLSCEQNLNHDAMYWYRQDPGQGLRLIYYSQIVNDFQKGDIAEGYSVSREKKESFPLTVTSAQKNPTAFYLCASTNQETQYFGPGTRLLVL.

This chain joins TRBV7-9 and TRBJ2-5, with D unclear. The CDR3 covers 14 residues. Germline V CDR1 and CDR2: SEHNR, FQNEAQ (reference sequence). Trimming removed 0 bases from V and 5 bases from J, with 10 bases in between. CDR3 loop: CASSLAVTPETQYF. For the CDR3, the DNA is TGTGCCAGCAGCTTAGCGGTCACTCCGGAGACCCAGTACTTC.

V gene TRBV10-3 combines with J gene TRBJ1-5; possibly TRBD1 for D (6 bases). Between the trimmed V and J ends, which lost 3 bases and 6 bases, there was a span of 15 bases. Germline V gene sequence: CDR1 ENHRY, CDR2 SYGVKD. This CDR3 is built from 15 residues. As DNA, the CDR3 is TGTGCCATCAGTGATAGGGACACGGGTAGTCAGCCCCAGCATTTT. Translating it yields CAISDRDTGSQPQHF.

The CDR3 DNA follows: TGTGCCAGCAGTTACTCGAGCGGGAGGGCCCACGAGCAGTACTTC. Translation gives CASSYSSGRAHEQYF. The chain recombines TRBV6-5 with TRBJ2-7; the match to TRBD2 covers 10 bases. Germline CDR1 is MNHEY and CDR2 is SVGAGI. Trimming removed 0 bases from V and 5 bases from J; junction bases left unmatched: 4. The CDR3 contains 15 residues.

J is TRBJ2-7 and V is TRBV6-1, with TRBD2 matching over 9 bases. The CDR3 is 15 residues long. Trimming at V came to 5 bases and at J to 5 bases, leaving 10 bases not matched to a gene. The germline V gene encodes CDR1 MNHNS and CDR2 SASEGT. Written as DNA, the CDR3 is TGTGCCAGCAGTCCCGGGACTAGCAGGACCGACGAGCAGTACTTC. Its translation is CASSPGTSRTDEQYF.

The count of this clone is one. CDR3 coding DNA: TGTGCCAGCAGTCCGAGGGGGAGAAGGTACGAGCAGTACTTC. Translation gives CASSPRGRRYEQYF. The rearrangement joins TRBV6-1 to TRBJ2-7, with D maybe TRBD1 (6 bases). The CDR3 is 14 residues long. V dropped 5 bases and J dropped 4 bases, with 15 bases sitting between them. Germline-derived CDR1 and CDR2 are MNHNS and SASEGT.

The CDR3: CASSNRGPNNIQYF. For the CDR3, the DNA is TGTGCCAGCAGTAACAGGGGCCCGAACAACATTCAGTACTTC. The chain joins TRBV27 to TRBJ2-4, with 7 bases lining up with TRBD1. Trimming cost V 5 bases and J 7 bases; bases outside gene matches: 8. The CDR3 has 14 residues. The germline CDR1 and CDR2 sequences are MNHEY and SMNVEV (reference sequence).

The V and J genes are TRBV16 and TRBJ2-7; 7 nucleotides align to TRBD1. The CDR3 is 15 residues long. After removal of 0 bases from V and 4 bases from J, the junction contained 6 bases not matched to a gene. Germline CDR1 is KGHSY and CDR2 is FQNENV. The CDR3 protein is CASSQSWSRGYEQYF. Here the CDR3 DNA reads TGTGCCAGCAGCCAATCGTGGTCCAGGGGGTACGAGCAGTACTTC.

The V gene is TRBV5-1, the J gene TRBJ1-1; tentative D call: TRBD1 (6 bases). Germline CDR1 SGHRS, CDR2 YFSETQ. The CDR3 length is 14 residues. Trimming left V 5 bases short and J 4 bases short, with 15 bases between. CDR3 sequence (DNA): TGCGCCAGCAGTTATAAGGGGGGTAGCACTGAAGCTTTCTTT. Translation gives CASSYKGGSTEAFF.

The rearrangement joins TRBV4-1 to TRBJ2-7; D possibly corresponds to TRBD2 (7 bases). The V end was cut by 3 bases, the J end by 5 bases, with 20 bases between. This CDR3 has 16 residues. Per the germline V gene, CDR1 is MGHRA and CDR2 is YSYEKL. The CDR3 DNA is TGCGCCAGCAGCCACCCCCGCGGCGGGGGCAACAACGAGCAGTACTTC. Its protein is CASSHPRGGGNNEQYF.